One sample yielded the 5 T cell receptor beta chains listed below, sequenced in a study of T cell changes during pregnancy in multiple sclerosis. The table came from immunoSEQ multiplex PCR; TCRdb's copy has only in-frame clones and leaves some out. Of 30,000 to 40,000 clones listed, approximately 89% were seen once; the top ten hold 0.78%. Sequenced material: CD4+ T cells from peripheral blood mononuclear cells, taken after pregnancy. These receptors were taken from a female donor in good health, enrolled as a control in a pregnancy study.

The chain joins TRBV29-1 to TRBJ2-2; 11 positions match TRBD2. Germline lookup yields CDR1 SQVTM and CDR2 ANQGSEA. The length of the CDR3 is 16 residues. The junction had 8 bases not matched to a gene; V was cut back by 6 bases and J by 2 bases. In nucleotides, the CDR3 is TGCAGCGTCCGACATAGCGGGGGGGTCAACACCGGGGAGCTGTTTTTT. Protein sequence: CSVRHSGGVNTGELFF.

This chain links TRBV7-6 with TRBJ2-3; 7 bases agree with TRBD2. CDR3 size: 16 residues. V lost 2 bases to trimming and J lost 6 bases; unmatched junction nucleotides: 11. Germline-derived CDR1 and CDR2 are SGHVS and FNYEAQ. The CDR3 loop reads CASSLTAGSPLDTQYF. CDR3 bases: TGTGCCAGCAGCTTAACAGCGGGGAGCCCATTGGATACGCAGTATTTT. Supplemented by reference TRBV7-6 and TRBJ2-3, the full variable domain reads GAGVSQSPRYKVTKRGQDVALRCDPISGHVSLYWYRQALGQGPEFLTYFNYEAQQDKSGLPNDRFSAERPEGSISTLTIQRTEQRDSAMYRCASSLTAGSPLDTQYFGPGTRLTVL.

Regarding this clone: The junction departs from germline at one end; a sequencing error may be responsible. V and J are TRBV6-5 and TRBJ1-2, with a weak D call TRBD1 (5 bases). The germline V gene encodes CDR1 MNHEY and CDR2 SVGAGI. The length of the CDR3 is 14 residues. CDR3 region: CASSHSKNRLGYTF. CDR3 DNA sequence: TGTGCCAGCAGTCACTCTAAGAACAGGCTGGGCTACACCTTC.

The V and J genes are TRBV5-4 and TRBJ1-1, with 9 bases that match TRBD1. The CDR3 loop spans 13 amino acids. Germline V gives CDR1 SGHNT, CDR2 YYREEE (reference sequence). V lost 6 bases to trimming and J lost 5 bases; unmatched junction nucleotides: 5. CDR3 DNA: TGTGCCAGCACTGGACAGGGGCAGACTGAAGCTTTCTTT. It is translated as CASTGQGQTEAFF.

V usage is TRBV5-1 and J usage is TRBJ1-1, with 10 bases identical to TRBD1. This CDR3 has 19 residues. From germline, CDR1 is SGHRS and CDR2 YFSETQ. With V trimmed by 2 bases and J by 3 bases, 16 bases remained unmatched. This CDR3 reads CASSFAGGLTGGAYTEAFF. The CDR3 bases are TGCGCCAGCAGCTTCGCCGGAGGATTGACAGGGGGCGCGTACACTGAAGCTTTCTTT.